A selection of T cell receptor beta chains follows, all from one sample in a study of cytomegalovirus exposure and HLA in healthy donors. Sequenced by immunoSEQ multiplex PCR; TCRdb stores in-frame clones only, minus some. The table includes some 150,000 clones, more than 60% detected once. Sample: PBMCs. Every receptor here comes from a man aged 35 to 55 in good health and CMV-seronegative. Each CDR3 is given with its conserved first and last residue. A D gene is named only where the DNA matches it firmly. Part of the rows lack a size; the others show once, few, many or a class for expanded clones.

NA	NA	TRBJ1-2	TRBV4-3	TGCGCCAGCAGCCAAGACAGGGAAATACCCTATGGCTACACCTTC	CASSQDREIPYGYTF
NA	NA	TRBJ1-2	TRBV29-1	TGCAGCGCCCTAGGAGTTATTGGCTACACCTTC	CSALGVIGYTF
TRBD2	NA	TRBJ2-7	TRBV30	TGTGCCTGGAGGGGGGGAGGGATGGGCTACGAGCAGTACTTC	CAWRGGGMGYEQYF
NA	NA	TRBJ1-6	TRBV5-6	TGTGCCAGCAGCTTGGGGACAGCTGATTCACCCCTCCACTTT	CASSLGTADSPLHF
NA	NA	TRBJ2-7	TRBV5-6	TGTGCCAGCAGCTCTGAGACAGGTAAGGGCGAGCAGTACTTC	CASSSETGKGEQYF
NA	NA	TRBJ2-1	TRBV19	TGTGCCAGTAGAAAAGACAAGGAAAACAATGAGCAGTTCTTC	CASRKDKENNEQFF
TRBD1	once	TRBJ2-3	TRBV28	TGTGCCAGCAGTGGACAGGGGATTCGTGATACGCAGTATTTT	CASSGQGIRDTQYF
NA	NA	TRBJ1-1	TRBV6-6	TGTGCCAGCAATCCGGGACATCCGAACACTGAAGCTTTCTTT	CASNPGHPNTEAFF
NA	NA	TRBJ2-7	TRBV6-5	TGTGCCAGCAGTTTCGGACTGACTTCCTACGAGCAGTACTTC	CASSFGLTSYEQYF
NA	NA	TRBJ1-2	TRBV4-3	TGCGCCAGCAGCCAAGATGCCAGGGGTTATGGCTACACCTTC	CASSQDARGYGYTF
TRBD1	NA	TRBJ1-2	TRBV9	TGTGCCAGCAGCGGTTCCGGGACAGGGGCCCCGAATGGGGGCTACACCTTC	CASSGSGTGAPNGGYTF
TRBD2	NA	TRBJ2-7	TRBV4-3	TGCGCCAGCAGCCAAGAGGTAGCGGGGGGCCACGAGCAGTACTTC	CASSQEVAGGHEQYF
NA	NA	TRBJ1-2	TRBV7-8	TGTGCCAGCAGCTTAATGGGCGGGGGGTTAGCTAACTATGGCTACACCTTC	CASSLMGGGLANYGYTF
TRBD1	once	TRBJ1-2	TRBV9	TGTGCCAGCAGCGGGGGGGGACAGGGATTCTATGGCTACACCTTC	CASSGGGQGFYGYTF
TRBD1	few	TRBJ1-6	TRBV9	TGTGCCAGCAGCGAGATGGACAGGGGGATATTGGGTTCACCCCTCCACTTT	CASSEMDRGILGSPLHF
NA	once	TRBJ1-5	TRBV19	TGTGCCAGTAGTATGCAAGGGGGCAATCAGCCCCAGCATTTT	CASSMQGGNQPQHF
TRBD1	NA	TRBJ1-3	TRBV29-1	TGCAGCGTTGGAGGGACAGGGGGAAACTCTGGAAACACCATATATTTT	CSVGGTGGNSGNTIYF
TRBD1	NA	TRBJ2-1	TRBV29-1	TGCAGCGTTGAGAGGACAGGGGACAATGAGCAGTTCTTC	CSVERTGDNEQFF
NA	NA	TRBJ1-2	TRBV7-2	TGTGCCAGCAGCTTAGGGGCGGGCTATGGCTACACCTTC	CASSLGAGYGYTF
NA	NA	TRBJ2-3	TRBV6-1	TGTGCCAGCAAAAGCGGCTACACAGATACGCAGTATTTT	CASKSGYTDTQYF
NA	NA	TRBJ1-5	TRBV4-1	TGCGCCAGCAGCCAAGATGAATGGACAGCTCGAAATCAGCCCCAGCATTTT	CASSQDEWTARNQPQHF
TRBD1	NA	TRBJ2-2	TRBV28	TGTGCCAGCAGTAAAAGGGGGCGCTGGACCGGGGAGCTGTTTTTT	CASSKRGRWTGELFF
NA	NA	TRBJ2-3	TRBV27	TGTGCCAGCAGTTTCTGGGGGCGCGCAGATACGCAGTATTTT	CASSFWGRADTQYF
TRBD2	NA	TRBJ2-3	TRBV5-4	TGTGCCAGCACGGTAGCGGGGGGCCGGAGCACAGATACGCAGTATTTT	CASTVAGGRSTDTQYF
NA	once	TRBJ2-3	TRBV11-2	TGTGCCAGCAGCTTAGGTAGCTCTCGCACAGATACGCAGTATTTT	CASSLGSSRTDTQYF
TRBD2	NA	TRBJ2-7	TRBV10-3	TGTGCCATCAGTGAGTCCGGACTAGCGGGGGGGCACGACGAGCAGTACTTC	CAISESGLAGGHDEQYF
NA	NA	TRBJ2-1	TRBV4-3	TGCGCCAGCAGCCCACTCCAAGGGAGCTCCTACAATGAGCAGTTCTTC	CASSPLQGSSYNEQFF
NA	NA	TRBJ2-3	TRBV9	TGTGCCAGCAGCGTCAAACAGGACACAGATACGCAGTATTTT	CASSVKQDTDTQYF
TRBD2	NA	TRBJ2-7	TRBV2	TGTGCCAGCAGGGAATTAGCGGGGTCCCACGAGCAGTACTTC	CASRELAGSHEQYF
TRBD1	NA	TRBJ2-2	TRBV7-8	TGTGCCAGCAGCTACCAGACAGGGGGAAGCACCGGGGAGCTGTTTTTT	CASSYQTGGSTGELFF
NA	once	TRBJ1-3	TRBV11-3	TGTGCCAGCCGGGAGGCAGTATCTTCTGGAAACACCATATATTTT	CASREAVSSGNTIYF
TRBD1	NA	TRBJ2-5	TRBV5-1	TGCGCCAGCAGCAGAAGAACAGGGGTTCAAGAGACCCAGTACTTC	CASSRRTGVQETQYF
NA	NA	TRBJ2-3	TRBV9	TGTGCCAGCAGCGTTATCGGGGGACGGGAGAGTACGCAGTATTTT	CASSVIGGRESTQYF
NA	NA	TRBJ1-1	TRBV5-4	TGTGCCAGCAGGGGGCTTGAAGAAACTGAAGCTTTCTTT	CASRGLEETEAFF
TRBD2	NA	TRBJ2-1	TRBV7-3	TGTGCCAGCAGCCCCGGGAGGGTCCTATGGGATGAGCAGTTCTTC	CASSPGRVLWDEQFF
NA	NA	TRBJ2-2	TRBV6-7	TGTGCCAGCAGTTATTGGGGGTTAGGGGGACGAGGGGGCGGGGAGCTGTTTTTT	CASSYWGLGGRGGGELFF
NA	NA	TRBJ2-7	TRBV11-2	TGTGCCAGCAGCTGGAGGGGGGGGCAGGGATACGAGCAGTACTTC	CASSWRGGQGYEQYF
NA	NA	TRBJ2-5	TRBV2	TGTGCCAGCAGTGACCCGACGCGGGGTCTGTACTTC	CASSDPTRGLYF
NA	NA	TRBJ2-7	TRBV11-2	TGTGCCAGCAGCCAACGACCGGGACAAACCTTACCCTACGAGCAGTACTTC	CASSQRPGQTLPYEQYF
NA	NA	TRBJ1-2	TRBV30	TGTGCCTGGAGGCGGGTGATCTATGGCTACACCTTC	CAWRRVIYGYTF
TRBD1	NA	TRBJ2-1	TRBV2	TGTGCCAGCAGCCGGGGACAGGGCTACAATGAGCAGTTCTTC	CASSRGQGYNEQFF
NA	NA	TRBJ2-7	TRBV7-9	TGTGCCAGCAGCTTCAGGGGAGTGCAGTACTTC	CASSFRGVQYF